These 20 T cell receptor beta chains were all obtained from the same sample, sequenced in a study of immune heterogeneity within non-small cell lung tumors. Template material comprised bulk tumor genomic DNA at 550 to 650 ng per sample. While surgery was under way, several biopsies spaced far apart were taken per primary tumor. Curative surgery was undertaken by patients, who had untreated, newly diagnosed non-small cell lung cancer. CDR3 of TCR beta was amplified by multiplex PCR that used 32 V and 13 J primers. TCRdb used MiXCR to reprocess the multiplex PCR reads, holding one entry per CDR3 protein. The profile shows 20,000 or so distinct CDR3 sequences, 25% to 30% of them singletons. The sequenced sample consisted of lung tumor tissue. All receptors come from a man aged 35 to 55 with non-small cell lung cancer.

A word on this clonotype: A much larger clone lies one base from this, so it may be a read error. This is likely a read error, given that the CDR3 carries no conserved phenylalanine or tryptophan at its end. V and J are TRBV12-3 or TRBV12-4 and TRBJ1-1; no clear D gene. V lost 6 bases, J lost 5 bases, and 7 bases lay in between. This CDR3 has 11 amino acids. The CDR3 sequence: CASSAATEAFL. Here the CDR3 DNA reads TGTGCCAGCAGCGCCGCTACTGAAGCTTTCCTT.

Concerning this clonotype itself: The junction and the germline gene differ at one end; a read error may be behind it. The V call is TRBV7-2, the J call TRBJ1-6, with 7 positions matching TRBD1. The CDR3 is made up of 14 amino acids. Germline V lookup: CDR1 SGHTA, CDR2 FQGNSA. The CDR3 here is CASSPGTENSPHHF. Here the CDR3 DNA reads TGTGCCAGCAGCCCAGGGACAGAAAATTCACCCCACCACTTT. Supplemented by reference TRBV7-2 and TRBJ1-6, the full variable domain reads GAGVSQSPSNKVTEKGKDVELRCDPISGHTALYWYRQSLGQGLEFLIYFQGNSAPDKSGLPSDRFSAERTGGSVSTLTIQRTQQEDSAVYLCASSPGTENSPHHFGNGTRLTVT.

This clonotype occurred many times. The rearrangement links TRBV20-1 to TRBJ1-1, with D maybe TRBD1 (5 bases). Germline V gene lookup returns CDR1 DFQATT and CDR2 SNEGSKA (reference sequence). This CDR3 spans 11 amino acids. V gave up 0 bases and J gave up 7 bases, with 6 bases separating them. The CDR3 region is CSARDRDEAFF. The CDR3 DNA reads TGCAGTGCTAGAGACAGGGATGAAGCTTTCTTT.

The V call is TRBV4-1, the J call TRBJ2-5; TRBD2 matches at 7 bases. Trimming removed 0 bases from V and 2 bases from J; junction bases left unmatched: 6. Looked up from germline, CDR1 is MGHRA and CDR2 is YSYEKL. This CDR3 is 16 amino acids long. The CDR3 is CASSQDSAGVQETQYF. DNA for the CDR3: TGCGCCAGCAGCCAAGATTCTGCGGGGGTTCAAGAGACCCAGTACTTC.

Concerning this clonotype itself: Being one base from a much bigger clone, this may be a read error. This chain links TRBV15 with TRBJ1-1; D might be TRBD1 (5 bases). Trimming pared 0 bases from V and 4 bases from J, leaving 12 bases between. Per germline, CDR1 LNHNV and CDR2 YYDKDF (reference sequence). The CDR3 covers 15 residues. The CDR3 protein is CATSRDPGRGTEAFF. DNA of the CDR3: TGTGCCACCAGCAGAGACCCGGGGCGGGGCACTGAAGCTTTCTTT.

Regarding this clonotype: With a much larger clone just one base away, this may be a read error. The chain carries TRBV20-1 and TRBJ2-7; D might be TRBD1 (6 bases). The CDR3 consists of 13 residues. With 1 base removed from V and 3 bases from J, the gap between germline ends came to 10 bases. Germline V gene sequence: CDR1 DFQATT, CDR2 SNEGSKA (reference sequence). CDR3 sequence (DNA): TGCAGTGCTAGAGGGATAGGGGGCTACGAGCAGTACTTC. This translates into CSARGIGGYEQYF.

Details on this clonotype: This clone may be a read error of a much larger clone one base away. V gene TRBV28 combines with J gene TRBJ2-1; TRBD1 might be the D (6 bases). The CDR3 is 14 amino acids. The germline V gene encodes CDR1 MDHEN and CDR2 SYDVKM. In nucleotides, the CDR3 is TGTGCCAGCAGCCCCGGACAGAGCTACGATGAGCAGTTCTTC. It codes for CASSPGQSYDEQFF.

V and J are TRBV3-1 and TRBJ1-1; 8 bases agree with TRBD1. The CDR3 totals 14 residues. The germline CDR1 and CDR2 sequences are LGHDT and YNNKEL (reference sequence). V was clipped by 1 base and J by 5 bases; unmatched bases: 3. CDR3 in amino acids: CASSQAGGGTEAFF. CDR3 DNA: TGTGCCAGCAGCCAAGCAGGGGGCGGAACTGAAGCTTTCTTT.

Many counts were recorded for this clonotype. The V gene is TRBV20-1, the J gene TRBJ2-7, with 10 bases matching TRBD2. CDR1 is DFQATT, CDR2 SNEGSKA, per germline (reference sequence). V trimming: 3 bases; J trimming: 7 bases; junction bases outside the gene matches: 6. This CDR3 is 13 amino acids long. The CDR3 here is CSASAPGLAEQYF. The DNA of the CDR3 is TGCAGTGCTAGTGCCCCGGGACTAGCGGAGCAGTACTTC.

This clonotype was counted many times. CDR3 sequence (DNA): TGTGCCTGGAGTCCGGGACAGGGGAGCCAGCCCCAGCATTTT. Translating gives CAWSPGQGSQPQHF. J is TRBJ1-5 and V is TRBV30; 10 positions match TRBD1. V lost 2 bases to trimming and J lost 7 bases; unmatched junction nucleotides: 5. The CDR3 length is 14 residues. CDR1 and CDR2 (germline): GTSNPN, SVGIG (reference sequence). Complete variable domain (other parts from reference TRBV30 and TRBJ1-5): SQTIHQWPATLVQPVGSPLSLECTVEGTSNPNLYWYRQAAGRGLQLLFYSVGIGQISSEVPQNLSASRPQDRQFILSSKKLLLSDSGFYLCAWSPGQGSQPQHFGDGTRLSIL.

A remark on this clonotype: Given a much more abundant clone one base away, this may be a read error. This chain connects TRBV5-1 to TRBJ2-7; 7 positions agree with TRBD2. Per germline, CDR1 SGHRS and CDR2 YFSETQ. Trimming cost V 4 bases and J 1 base; bases outside gene matches: 8. The CDR3 loop spans 15 amino acids. CDR3 sequence (DNA): TGCGCCAGCAGCCTAAAGGGTAGCGGGTCCTACGAGCAGTACTTC. It codes for CASSLKGSGSYEQYF.

A remark on this clonotype: Possible read error: a much larger clone is one base away. The V gene is TRBV18, the J gene TRBJ2-1; 8 nucleotides align to TRBD1. Germline CDR1 and CDR2: KGHSH and LQKENI. This CDR3 contains 17 residues. V shed 4 bases, J shed 2 bases, and the junction held 10 bases outside the gene matches. The CDR3 sequence is CASSLPGQGSTYNEQFF. For the CDR3, the DNA is TGTGCCAGCTCACTGCCTGGACAGGGAAGCACCTACAATGAGCAGTTCTTC.

To note about this clonotype: A much larger clonotype is one base distant, so this may be a read error. V usage is TRBV24-1 and J usage is TRBJ1-2, with D perhaps matching TRBD1 (5 bases). The ends were cut back, 9 bases at V and 4 bases at J, with 8 bases in the middle. The CDR3 length is 11 residues. Germline V gene lookup returns CDR1 KGHDR and CDR2 SFDVKD. The CDR3 nucleotides are TGTGCCACCGGGGGGGGCTATGGCTACACCTTC. Translating it yields CATGGGYGYTF.

Concerning this clonotype: A read error may be the cause here, since a much bigger clone is one base away. The CDR3 reads CVSSAELGNQPQHF. The CDR3 DNA reads TGTGTCAGCAGTGCAGAGTTGGGCAATCAGCCCCAGCATTTT. The genes are TRBV6-2 or TRBV6-3 and TRBJ1-5; D ambiguous. Germline values: CDR1 MNHEY, CDR2 SVGEGT. This CDR3 is built from 14 residues.

This clonotype was detected only a few times. The rearrangement links TRBV19 to TRBJ1-5; D unresolved. This CDR3 is built from 15 residues. CDR1 is LNHDA, CDR2 SQIVND, per germline (reference sequence). Trimming cost V 1 base and J 4 bases, with 11 bases left between them. The CDR3 DNA reads TGTGCCAGTAGTATAGTGAACGGGGTTAATCAGCCCCAGCATTTT. Protein: CASSIVNGVNQPQHF.

This clonotype was observed at least ten times. The V and J genes are TRBV3-1 and TRBJ1-4; possibly TRBD1 for D (5 bases). The CDR3 loop spans 15 amino acids. Deletions cut 1 base from V and 7 bases from J, with 13 bases between. CDR1 and CDR2 from the germline V gene are LGHDT and YNNKEL (reference sequence). The CDR3 nucleotides are TGTGCCAGCAGCCAAGTGGGGGACCGGAGTGAAAAACTGTTTTTT. The encoded protein is CASSQVGDRSEKLFF.

This clonotype came up a few times. The rearrangement links TRBV4-1 to TRBJ2-7; TRBD1 matches 8 bases. Germline CDR1 is MGHRA and CDR2 is YSYEKL. The CDR3 sequence is 15 residues long. The junction had 10 bases not matched to a gene; V was cut back by 4 bases and J by 5 bases. The chain's CDR3 is CASSLGVTGANEQYF. The CDR3 nucleotides read TGCGCCAGCAGCCTTGGGGTGACAGGGGCCAACGAGCAGTACTTC.

A note on this clonotype: A clone one base away is much larger, so this may be a read error. V usage is TRBV5-8 and J usage is TRBJ1-5; possible D gene TRBD1, 5 bases. The length of the CDR3 is 12 residues. Per the germline V gene, CDR1 is SGHTS and CDR2 is YDEGEE. CDR3 DNA: TGTTCCAGCCAGGGAGCCAATCAGCCCCAGCATTTT. It encodes CSSQGANQPQHF.

This clonotype came up many times. The V and J genes are TRBV24-1 and TRBJ2-2; TRBD2 matches 9 bases. Germline CDR1 is KGHDR and CDR2 is SFDVKD. The ends lost 3 bases at V and 6 bases at J; junction bases unmatched: 4. This CDR3 region has 15 residues. CDR3 nucleotide sequence: TGTGCCACCAGTGATACCGGGACTAGCCCCGGGGAGCTGTTTTTT. It specifies CATSDTGTSPGELFF.

For this clonotype: A read error may be the cause here, since a much bigger clone is one base away. The chain carries TRBV12-3 or TRBV12-4 and TRBJ1-5, with D perhaps matching TRBD1 (5 bases). The CDR3 is made up of 13 amino acids. V lost 10 bases to trimming and J lost 4 bases, with 14 bases between them. Here the CDR3 reads CAIRVGGNQPQHF. CDR3 bases: TGTGCCATCAGGGTCGGGGGAAATCAGCCCCAGCATTTT.